These 21 T cell receptor beta chains were all obtained from the same sample, sequenced in a study of Tregs in tolerant kidney transplant recipients. Using immunoSEQ multiplex PCR, the repertoire was profiled, and TCRdb retains in-frame clones only, with some absent. The sample totals some 22,000 clones. Related graft donors supplied nonmyeloablative bone marrow transplants, and mixed chimerism was transient. Source: CD4+ T cells from blood (PBMCs), taken 6 months after the transplant. The receptors stem from a human patient who received a combined kidney and bone marrow transplant. Part of the T cells may come from the graft donor.

Of note for this clone: The CDR3 extends 3 residues past the end of the read, so its final part is completed from the germline J gene. The chain carries TRBV19 and TRBJ1-2; 7 bases match TRBD1. This CDR3 comprises 15 residues. The germline CDR1 and CDR2 sequences are LNHDA and SQIVND (reference sequence). With 7 bases clipped from V and 5 bases from J, the junction kept 13 bases outside the gene matches. The DNA read from the CDR3 is TGTGCCAGTAACATAGACAGGGATCCCGGGTATGGC. As protein: CASNIDRDPGYG. The whole CDR3 protein reads CASNIDRDPGYGYTF.

Points on this clone: The missing CDR3 end, 3 residues past where the read stops, is filled in from the germline J gene. The gene calls are TRBV4-1 and TRBJ1-6; 10 positions agree with TRBD1. The CDR3 length is 17 residues. The J segment lost 8 bases and the V segment lost 4 bases, leaving 11 bases of the junction unmatched. From germline, CDR1 is MGHRA and CDR2 YSYEKL. The sequenced CDR3 bases are TGCGCCAGCAGCCCGGGCCCTAGGACAGGGGGTGATTCACCC. Translating gives CASSPGPRTGGDSP. The entire CDR3 protein reads CASSPGPRTGGDSPLHF.

Concerning this clone itself: The DNA ends 3 residues before the CDR3 does, and the rest of the CDR3 is filled in from the germline J gene. The chain has TRBV20-1 and TRBJ2-7, with 9 nucleotides matching TRBD1. The junction had 10 bases not matched to a gene; V was cut back by 0 bases and J by 4 bases. The length of the CDR3 is 16 residues. From germline, CDR1 is DFQATT and CDR2 SNEGSKA (reference sequence). Partial CDR3 DNA: TGCAGTGCTAGAGATCCCTGGGGACAGGGCACTTACGAG. Amino acid sequence: CSARDPWGQGTYE. The whole CDR3 protein is CSARDPWGQGTYEQYF.

On this clone itself: The sequenced fragment ends 3 residues before the CDR3 boundary, so the rest is inferred from the germline J gene. The rearrangement links TRBV20-1 to TRBJ1-1; D may be TRBD1 (5 bases). Germline loops: CDR1 DFQATT, CDR2 SNEGSKA (reference sequence). This CDR3 contains 14 residues. Trimming pared 1 base from V and 1 base from J, leaving 10 bases between. CDR3 bases read: TGCAGTGCTAGAGGGTTAGGGGAGAACACTGAA. This translates into CSARGLGENTE. The complete CDR3 sequence is CSARGLGENTEAFF.

As regards this clone: From the germline J gene comes the end of the CDR3, since the read stops 3 residues before it. V usage is TRBV5-4 and J usage is TRBJ2-7; a possible D gene is TRBD1 (6 bases). The CDR3 contains 13 residues. Germline loops: CDR1 SGHNT, CDR2 YYREEE (reference sequence). V lost 4 bases and J 6 bases, leaving 14 bases between the germline ends. The DNA read from the CDR3 is TGTGCCAGCAGCAGGGACAATCTGGGCGAG. Protein sequence: CASSRDNLGE. The full CDR3 reads CASSRDNLGEQYF.

As regards this clone: The read stops 3 residues short of the end of the CDR3; the missing end is completed from the germline J gene. V usage is TRBV6-1 and J usage is TRBJ1-6, with 7 nucleotides matching TRBD1. CDR1 and CDR2 (germline): MNHNS, SASEGT. V lost 4 bases, J lost 7 bases, and 7 bases stayed unmatched. The CDR3 spans 15 residues. CDR3 bases read: TGTGCCAGCAGTGGACAGGGTGGACTAAATTCACCC. Amino acids: CASSGQGGLNSP. The whole CDR3 sequence reads CASSGQGGLNSPLHF.

Comments on this clone: A junction end diverges from the germline sequence, so it may reflect a read error. The read comes to an end 3 residues before the CDR3 does, leaving the germline J gene to fill in the end. The J gene is TRBJ1-1, the V gene TRBV2; 8 bases line up with TRBD1. Germline V gene sequence: CDR1 SNHLY, CDR2 FYNNEI. The CDR3 totals 14 residues. The DNA read from the CDR3 is TGTGCCAGCAGGGGGGACAGGTTAAACAGTGAA. The encoded protein is CASRGDRLNSE. The whole CDR3 region reads CASRGDRLNSEAFF.

Worth noting for this clone: The read is 3 residues too short to cover the CDR3 end, so that end is filled in from the germline J gene. This chain links TRBV5-1 with TRBJ1-1; the match to TRBD1 covers 11 bases. The CDR3 contains 17 residues. Looked up from germline, CDR1 is SGHRS and CDR2 is YFSETQ. J gave up 0 bases and V 4 bases, and 8 bases lay outside the gene matches. CDR3 in amino acids: CASSARDRGWVNTEAFF. Incomplete CDR3 DNA: TGCGCCAGCAGCGCCCGGGACAGGGGGTGGGTGAACACTGAA.

About this clone itself: The sequenced fragment ends 3 residues before the CDR3 boundary, so the rest is inferred from the germline J gene. The genes are TRBV5-1 and TRBJ1-3; 7 bases map to TRBD1. J lost 1 base, V lost 2 bases, and 6 bases had no gene match. Germline V gene lookup returns CDR1 SGHRS and CDR2 YFSETQ. CDR3 length: 16 amino acids. CDR3 sequence: CASSFLTGMSGNTIYF. CDR3 DNA, as far as it was read: TGCGCCAGCAGCTTTTTGACAGGGATGTCTGGAAACACC. The complete variable domain, with remaining parts taken from reference TRBV5-1 and TRBJ1-3, reads KAGVTQTPRYLIKTRGQQVTLSCSPISGHRSVSWYQQTPGQGLQFLFEYFSETQRNKGNFPGRFSGRQFSNSRSEMNVSTLELGDSALYLCASSFLTGMSGNTIYFGEGSWLTVV.

In the case of this clone: With the read ending 3 residues before the CDR3 end, the germline J gene is used to fill in that end. This chain joins TRBV18 and TRBJ2-7; possible D gene TRBD2, 6 bases. Trimming pared 2 bases from V and 0 bases from J, leaving 11 bases between. The CDR3 totals 15 residues. Germline-derived CDR1 and CDR2 are KGHSH and LQKENI. The CDR3 loop reads CASSPSPGGSYEQYF. The CDR3 DNA, read in part, is TGTGCCAGCTCACCATCTCCCGGGGGCTCCTACGAG. Looking up the rest from reference TRBV18 and TRBJ2-7 gives the full variable domain: NAGVMQNPRHLVRRRGQEARLRCSPMKGHSHVYWYRQLPEEGLKFMVYLQKENIIDESGMPKERFSAEFPKEGPSILRIQQVVRGDSAAYFCASSPSPGGSYEQYFGPGTRLTVT.

A remark on this clone: The missing CDR3 end, 3 residues past where the read stops, is filled in from the germline J gene. J is TRBJ1-4 and V is TRBV5-1; a possible D gene is TRBD1 (5 bases). V lost 2 bases to trimming and J lost 7 bases, with 12 bases between them. CDR1 is SGHRS and CDR2 is YFSETQ in the germline V gene. The CDR3 length is 14 residues. The CDR3 reads CASSFGRASEKLFF. The sequenced CDR3 bases are TGCGCCAGCAGCTTTGGCAGGGCTAGTGAAAAA.

A word on this clone: The missing CDR3 end, 3 residues past where the read stops, is filled in from the germline J gene. V usage is TRBV19 and J usage is TRBJ2-7; 9 bases line up with TRBD1. The V gene end was trimmed by 5 bases and the J gene end by 2 bases; junction bases not matched to a gene: 7. The CDR3 loop spans 15 amino acids. Germline V gene lookup returns CDR1 LNHDA and CDR2 SQIVND (reference sequence). The CDR3 sequence: CASSPWTGEAYEQYF. The covered CDR3 bases are TGTGCCAGTAGTCCCTGGACAGGGGAGGCCTACGAG.

Note on this clone: The read halts 3 residues ahead of the CDR3 end, with the missing end drawn from the germline J gene. This chain connects TRBV10-1 to TRBJ2-2; 7 nucleotides line up with TRBD2. V trimming: 3 bases; J trimming: 4 bases; junction bases outside the gene matches: 11. CDR1 WNHNN and CDR2 SYGVQD come from the germline V gene (reference sequence). CDR3 size: 17 residues. This chain's CDR3 is CASSDSRAGVGTGELFF. The DNA read from the CDR3 is TGCGCCAGCAGTGACTCAAGGGCGGGAGTAGGCACCGGGGAG.

As for this clone: Read data end 3 residues before the CDR3 end; the end is taken from the germline J gene. The V call is TRBV30, the J call TRBJ1-4, with D possibly TRBD1 on 5 matching bases. V lost 3 bases to trimming and J lost 4 bases, with 9 bases between them. Germline CDR1 GTSNPN, CDR2 SVGIG (reference sequence). This CDR3 has 13 residues. CDR3 bases read: TGTGCCTGGAGAGGGGCAAATAATGAAAAA. This sequence encodes CAWRGANNEK. The whole CDR3 region reads CAWRGANNEKLFF.

CDR3 region: CASSPRYIAAVSYNEQFF. The covered CDR3 bases are TGTGCCAGCAGCCCGAGGTATATAGCGGCGGTCTCCTACAATGAG. The chain carries TRBV2 and TRBJ2-1; D possibly corresponds to TRBD2 (6 bases). The read comes to an end 3 residues before the CDR3 does, leaving the germline J gene to fill in the end. The CDR3 consists of 18 residues. Per germline, CDR1 SNHLY and CDR2 FYNNEI. V dropped 6 bases and J dropped 0 bases, with 21 bases sitting between them.

About this clone: The read ends 3 residues shy of where the CDR3 ends; the end is completed using the germline J gene. The chain couples TRBV7-2 to TRBJ1-6, with TRBD1 matching over 7 bases. The CDR3 is 15 residues long. J lost 8 bases, V lost 1 base, and 5 bases had no gene match. The germline gives CDR1 SGHTA, CDR2 FQGNSA. This CDR3 reads CASSLGQGRYSPLHF. The sequenced CDR3 bases are TGTGCCAGCAGCTTAGGACAGGGTCGGTATTCACCC. The whole variable domain, remainder taken from reference TRBV7-2 and TRBJ1-6, is GAGVSQSPSNKVTEKGKDVELRCDPISGHTALYWYRQSLGQGLEFLIYFQGNSAPDKSGLPSDRFSAERTGGSVSTLTIQRTQQEDSAVYLCASSLGQGRYSPLHFGNGTRLTVT.

About this clone itself: From the germline J gene comes the end of the CDR3, since the read stops 3 residues before it. This chain links TRBV18 with TRBJ2-5, with 9 bases matching TRBD2. Germline trimming cut 0 bases from V and 5 bases from J; bases unmatched to any gene: 10. Germline lookup yields CDR1 KGHSH and CDR2 LQKENI. This CDR3 region has 17 residues. CDR3 DNA (partial): TGTGCCAGCTCACCACCTCGAGGAAGCGCGGGAGGGGAGACC. Its translation is CASSPPRGSAGGET. The complete CDR3 reads CASSPPRGSAGGETQYF.

Its frequency marks this clone as medium-sized. The sequenced fragment ends 3 residues before the CDR3 boundary, so the rest is inferred from the germline J gene. The chain combines TRBV7-9 with TRBJ2-1, with D possibly being TRBD2 (6 bases). The germline V gene has CDR1 SEHNR and CDR2 FQNEAQ (reference sequence). V lost 5 bases and J lost 6, with 17 bases in between. This CDR3 comprises 15 residues. The CDR3 reads CASSQLGGGVNEQFF. Partial CDR3 DNA: TGTGCCAGCAGCCAGTTGGGCGGCGGGGTCAATGAG. Combining the CDR3 with reference TRBV7-9 and TRBJ2-1 gives the whole variable domain DTGVSQNPRHKITKRGQNVTFRCDPISEHNRLYWYRQTLGQGPEFLTYFQNEAQLEKSRLLSDRFSAERPKGSFSTLEIQRTEQGDSAMYLCASSQLGGGVNEQFFGPGTRLTVL.

A word on this clone: The observed sequence ends 3 residues before the CDR3 terminus, with the missing tail filled in from the germline J gene. The rearrangement uses TRBV30 and TRBJ2-7, with TRBD2 as a possible D gene (5 bases). V lost 2 bases and J lost 3, with 8 bases in between. CDR3 length: 12 amino acids. Germline V lookup: CDR1 GTSNPN, CDR2 SVGIG (reference sequence). The DNA read from the CDR3 is TGTGCCTGGAGTCTCGGGGACTACGAG. Translating it yields CAWSLGDYE. The full CDR3 protein is CAWSLGDYEQYF.

To note about this clone: The read falls 3 residues short of the CDR3 end, and the missing part is taken from the germline J gene. The V gene is TRBV20-1, the J gene TRBJ2-2; D is perhaps TRBD2 (5 bases). Germline CDR1 reads DFQATT; CDR2 reads SNEGSKA (reference sequence). Between the trimmed V and J ends, which lost 2 bases and 7 bases, there was a span of 8 bases. The CDR3 has 12 residues. The CDR3 bases that were read are TGCAGTGCTAGAAAGGCGGGCGGGGAG. Protein product: CSARKAGGE. Given in full, the CDR3 is CSARKAGGELFF.

In the case of this clone: The read ends 3 residues shy of where the CDR3 ends; the end is completed using the germline J gene. This chain joins TRBV30 and TRBJ1-3; 8 bases fit TRBD1. From germline, CDR1 is GTSNPN and CDR2 SVGIG (reference sequence). The CDR3 covers 13 residues. V lost 1 base and J lost 4; bases outside the gene matches: 0. The covered CDR3 bases are TGTGCCTGGAGTGGGACAGGGGGAAACACC. It specifies CAWSGTGGNT. The whole CDR3 is CAWSGTGGNTIYF. The whole variable domain, filled in from reference TRBV30 and TRBJ1-3, reads SQTIHQWPATLVQPVGSPLSLECTVEGTSNPNLYWYRQAAGRGLQLLFYSVGIGQISSEVPQNLSASRPQDRQFILSSKKLLLSDSGFYLCAWSGTGGNTIYFGEGSWLTVV.